The sequence of this T cell receptor beta chain was determined in a study of T cell changes during pregnancy in multiple sclerosis. The assay was immunoSEQ multiplex PCR, and TCRdb's table has in-frame clones only and misses some. The table has approximately 92,000 clones, about 92% seen once. CDR1 and CDR2 (germline): LNHDA, SQIVND (reference sequence). V shed 5 bases and J shed 3 bases, with 14 bases lying between them. The CDR3 loop spans 14 amino acids. This sample comprised peripheral blood, obtained in the first trimester of pregnancy. The receptor was derived from a female donor with multiple sclerosis, enrolled in a pregnancy study. The chain uses TRBV19 and TRBJ2-7; tentative D call: TRBD1 (5 bases). CDR3 protein: CASSWGRGDYEQYF. The DNA for the CDR3 is TGTGCCAGTAGTTGGGGCCGAGGAGACTACGAGCAGTACTTC. Combining the CDR3 with reference TRBV19 and TRBJ2-7 gives the whole variable domain DGGITQSPKYLFRKEGQNVTLSCEQNLNHDAMYWYRQDPGQGLRLIYYSQIVNDFQKGDIAEGYSVSREKKESFPLTVTSAQKNPTAFYLCASSWGRGDYEQYFGPGTRLTVT.